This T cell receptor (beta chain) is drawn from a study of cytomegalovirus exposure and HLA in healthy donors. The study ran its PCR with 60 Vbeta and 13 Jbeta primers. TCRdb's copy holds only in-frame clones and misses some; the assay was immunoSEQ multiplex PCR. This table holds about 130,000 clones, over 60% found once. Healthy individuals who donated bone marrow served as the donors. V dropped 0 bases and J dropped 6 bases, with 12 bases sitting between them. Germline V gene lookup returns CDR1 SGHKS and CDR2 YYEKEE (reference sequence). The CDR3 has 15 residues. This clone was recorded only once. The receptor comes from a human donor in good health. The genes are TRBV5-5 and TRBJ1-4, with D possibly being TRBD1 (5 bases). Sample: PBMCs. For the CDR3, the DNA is TGTGCCAGCAGCTTGGATCCGGGAGGGGATGAAAAACTGTTTTTT. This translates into CASSLDPGGDEKLFF.